This paragraph reports one T cell receptor beta chain. V lost 2 bases and J 2 bases, leaving 12 bases between the germline ends. From germline, CDR1 is MDHEN and CDR2 SYDVKM. This CDR3 is 15 amino acids long. The sample originates from a study of blood T cell repertoires in COVID-19. Sequencing was performed with immunoSEQ multiplex PCR; in TCRdb, only in-frame clones are kept and a portion is missing. The table lists approximately 210,000 clones, under 85% of them singletons. The clonotype was recovered from an elderly woman with COVID-19, enrolled during active disease. The J gene is TRBJ2-5, the V gene TRBV28, with no clear D. The specimen sequenced was peripheral blood. The CDR3 DNA reads as TGTGCCAGCAGTTTACCGGGTCACGTTCAAGAGACCCAGTACTTC. Translated, it gives CASSLPGHVQETQYF.